The clone carrying this T cell receptor (beta chain) has a count of ten or more. Its antigen remains unidentified. The time point was: pre-sensitization, week 0. Treatment here: therapeutic diphenylcyclopropenone sensitization with weekly scalp DPC. The length of the CDR3 is 14 residues. Germline CDR1 is MNHEY and CDR2 is SVGAGI. V was clipped by 5 bases and J by 0 bases; unmatched bases: 2. The data originate from a study of human T cells and chemical hapten exposure. The overall study: Yields of TCR per sample differed, chiefly owing to small differences in pooled library volume. Study-level points and caveats: Patch test score rose with PT1 expanded TCRs, significant at 8, 16, 32, not 4.

Individual cDNA molecules (in the library) carried attached unique molecular identifiers. TCRdb processed the RACE reads anew with MiXCR; each CDR3 protein has one entry. This table holds around 250,000 distinct CDR3 sequences, 7.5% to 10% found once. The chain links TRBV6-5 to TRBJ1-2; the match to TRBD1 covers 8 bases. Here the sequenced sample was whole blood, taken in connection with sensitization to the hapten diphenylcyclopropenone (DPC). The receptor's source is a woman aged 40-49 years with alopecia areata. Some clones in this sample may be carry-over from other donors' samples. The CDR3 sequence: CASSRTGPNYGYTF. DNA for the CDR3: TGTGCCAGCAGTCGGACAGGGCCTAACTATGGCTACACCTTC.